This T cell receptor (beta chain) was observed in a study of T cell changes during pregnancy in multiple sclerosis. The protocol was immunoSEQ multiplex PCR, while the TCRdb copy is restricted to in-frame clones and leaves out a portion. The sample holds around 99,000 clones, about 92% seen once. This CDR3 comprises 13 residues. V gave up 6 bases and J gave up 3 bases, with 11 bases separating them. Germline lookup yields CDR1 KGHSH and CDR2 LQKENI. Sequencing was performed on peripheral blood, taken in the first trimester of pregnancy. V gene TRBV18 combines with J gene TRBJ1-2, with D possibly being TRBD1 (6 bases). The TCR comes from a female donor with multiple sclerosis, enrolled in a pregnancy study. Here the CDR3 reads CASSEQGDYGYTF. In DNA, the CDR3 is TGTGCCAGCTCGGAACAGGGAGACTATGGCTACACCTTC.